This record concerns one T cell receptor beta chain sequence. The sample belongs to a study of blood T cell repertoires in COVID-19. Study information: The United States, Italy and Spain provided the acute and convalescent COVID-19 samples.

Trimming cost V 4 bases and J 1 base; bases outside gene matches: 3. This CDR3 spans 13 amino acids. Germline loops: CDR1 SQVTM, CDR2 ANQGSEA. Per the original methods: The assay estimated nucleated cells by amplifying reference gene primers. Data came from immunoSEQ multiplex PCR; TCRdb stores just in-frame clones and leaves some out. V and J calls and clone size follow that table, whereas D and trimming were derived from the DNA. The sample carries roughly 65,000 clones, approximately 93% recorded once. The rearrangement joins TRBV29-1 to TRBJ1-2, with 7 positions matching TRBD1. The sequence was collected from a man between 70 and 80 years old with active COVID-19. Sequencing was performed on peripheral blood. CDR3 loop: CSVAQGDNYGYTF. The CDR3, as DNA: TGCAGCGTTGCCCAGGGGGATAACTATGGCTACACCTTC.